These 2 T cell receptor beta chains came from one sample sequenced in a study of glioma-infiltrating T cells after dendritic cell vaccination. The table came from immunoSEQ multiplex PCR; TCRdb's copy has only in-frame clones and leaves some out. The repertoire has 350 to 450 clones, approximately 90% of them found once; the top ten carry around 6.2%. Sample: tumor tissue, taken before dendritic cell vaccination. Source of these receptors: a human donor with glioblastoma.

In nucleotides, the CDR3 is TGCGCCAGCAGCCCCTCAGGGGGTAATCAGCCCCAGCATTTT. Its translation is CASSPSGGNQPQHF. V gene TRBV5-1 combines with J gene TRBJ1-5, with 7 nucleotides matching TRBD1. This CDR3 contains 14 residues. V trimming: 4 bases; J trimming: 4 bases; junction bases outside the gene matches: 5. CDR1 and CDR2 from the germline V gene are SGHRS and YFSETQ. Variable domain in full (rest from reference TRBV5-1 and TRBJ1-5): KAGVTQTPRYLIKTRGQQVTLSCSPISGHRSVSWYQQTPGQGLQFLFEYFSETQRNKGNFPGRFSGRQFSNSRSEMNVSTLELGDSALYLCASSPSGGNQPQHFGDGTRLSIL.

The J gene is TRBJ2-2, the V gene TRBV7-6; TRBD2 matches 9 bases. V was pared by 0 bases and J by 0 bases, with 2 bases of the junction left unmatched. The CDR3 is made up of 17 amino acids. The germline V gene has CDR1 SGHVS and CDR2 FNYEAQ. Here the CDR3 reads CASSLASGGTNTGELFF. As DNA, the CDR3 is TGTGCCAGCAGCTTAGCTAGCGGGGGAACGAACACCGGGGAGCTGTTTTTT.